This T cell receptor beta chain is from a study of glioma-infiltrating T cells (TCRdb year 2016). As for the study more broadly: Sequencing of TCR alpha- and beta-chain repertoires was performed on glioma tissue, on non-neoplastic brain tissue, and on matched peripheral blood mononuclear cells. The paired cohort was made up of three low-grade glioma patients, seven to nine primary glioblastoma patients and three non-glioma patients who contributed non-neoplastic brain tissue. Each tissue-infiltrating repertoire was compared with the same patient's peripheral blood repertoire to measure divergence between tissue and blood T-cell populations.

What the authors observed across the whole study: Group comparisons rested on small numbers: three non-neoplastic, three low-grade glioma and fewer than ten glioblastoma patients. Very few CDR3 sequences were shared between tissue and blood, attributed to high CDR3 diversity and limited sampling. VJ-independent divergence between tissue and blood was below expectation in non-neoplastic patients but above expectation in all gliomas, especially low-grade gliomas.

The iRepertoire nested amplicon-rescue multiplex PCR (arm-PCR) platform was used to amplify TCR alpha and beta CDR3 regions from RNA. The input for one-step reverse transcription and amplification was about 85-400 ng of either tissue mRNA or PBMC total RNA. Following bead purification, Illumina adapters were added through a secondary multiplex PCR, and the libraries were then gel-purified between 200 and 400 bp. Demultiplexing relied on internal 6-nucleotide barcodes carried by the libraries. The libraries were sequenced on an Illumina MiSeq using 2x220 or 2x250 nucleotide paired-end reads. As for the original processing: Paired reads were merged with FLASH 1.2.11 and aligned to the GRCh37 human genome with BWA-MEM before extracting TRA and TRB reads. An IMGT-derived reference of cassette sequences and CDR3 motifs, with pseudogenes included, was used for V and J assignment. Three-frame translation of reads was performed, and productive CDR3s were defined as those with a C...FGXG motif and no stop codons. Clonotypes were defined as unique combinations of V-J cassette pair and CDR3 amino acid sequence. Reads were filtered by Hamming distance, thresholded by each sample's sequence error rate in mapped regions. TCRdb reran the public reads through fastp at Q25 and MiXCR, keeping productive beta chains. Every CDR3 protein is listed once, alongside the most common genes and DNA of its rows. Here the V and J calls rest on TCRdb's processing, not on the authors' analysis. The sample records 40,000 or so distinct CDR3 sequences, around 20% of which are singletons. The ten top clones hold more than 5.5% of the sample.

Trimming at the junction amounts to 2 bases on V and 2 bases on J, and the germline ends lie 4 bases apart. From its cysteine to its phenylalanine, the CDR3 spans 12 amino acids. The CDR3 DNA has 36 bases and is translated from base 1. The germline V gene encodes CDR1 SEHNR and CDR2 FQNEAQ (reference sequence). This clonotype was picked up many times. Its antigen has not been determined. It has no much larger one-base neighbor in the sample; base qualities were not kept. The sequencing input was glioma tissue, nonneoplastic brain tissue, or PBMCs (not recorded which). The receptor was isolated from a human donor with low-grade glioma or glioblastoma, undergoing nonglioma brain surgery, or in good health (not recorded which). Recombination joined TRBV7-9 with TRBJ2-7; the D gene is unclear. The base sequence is TGTGCCAGCAGCTTATCAGCCTACGAGCAGTACTTC. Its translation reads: CASSLSAYEQYF. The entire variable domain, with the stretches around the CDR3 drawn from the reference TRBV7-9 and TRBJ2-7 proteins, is DTGVSQNPRHKITKRGQNVTFRCDPISEHNRLYWYRQTLGQGPEFLTYFQNEAQLEKSRLLSDRFSAERPKGSFSTLEIQRTEQGDSAMYLCASSLSAYEQYFGPGTRLTVT.